This is a list of T cell receptor beta chains from one sample in a study of cytomegalovirus exposure and HLA in healthy donors. The protocol was immunoSEQ multiplex PCR, while the TCRdb copy is restricted to in-frame clones and leaves out a portion. The data contain fewer than 250,000 clones, roughly 84% of them singletons. Sequencing used PBMCs. The receptor set was obtained from a human donor in good health. Each CDR3 is given with its conserved first and last residue. A D gene is named only where the DNA matches it firmly. Not every row has a clone size; where given, it reads once, few, many or a size class.

j_call: TRBJ1-3; d_call: TRBD1; clone_size: -; v_call: TRBV10-3; cdr3_nt: TGTGCCATCAGTGAGCCGCAACAGGGGCGAAACACCATATATTTT; cdr3_aa: CAISEPQQGRNTIYF
j_call: TRBJ2-1; d_call: TRBD1; clone_size: -; v_call: TRBV6-1; cdr3_nt: TGTGCCAGCAGTGACACGGACAGGGTATTATATGAGCAGTTCTTC; cdr3_aa: CASSDTDRVLYEQFF
j_call: TRBJ2-7; d_call: -; clone_size: once; v_call: TRBV7-2; cdr3_nt: TGTGCCAGCAGCTTAGACCCCCACCCAGGCGAGCAGTACTTC; cdr3_aa: CASSLDPHPGEQYF
j_call: TRBJ2-2; d_call: -; clone_size: -; v_call: TRBV7-7; cdr3_nt: TGTGCTAGCAGCACTATAGTCACCGGGGAGCTGTTTTTT; cdr3_aa: CASSTIVTGELFF
j_call: TRBJ1-2; d_call: TRBD1; clone_size: once; v_call: TRBV5-6; cdr3_nt: TGTGCCAGCAGCTCCACTGGGGACAGGGGATATGGCTACACCTTC; cdr3_aa: CASSSTGDRGYGYTF
j_call: TRBJ2-7; d_call: TRBD2; clone_size: once; v_call: TRBV27; cdr3_nt: TGTGCCAGCACCCGAGGGGCGGGAGGGCCGGAAGAGCAGTACTTC; cdr3_aa: CASTRGAGGPEEQYF
j_call: TRBJ2-1; d_call: TRBD2; clone_size: -; v_call: TRBV19; cdr3_nt: TGTGCCAGTAGACGATTAGCGGGATCCGGTGAGCAGTTCTTC; cdr3_aa: CASRRLAGSGEQFF
j_call: TRBJ1-2; d_call: -; clone_size: -; v_call: TRBV5-1; cdr3_nt: TGCGCCAGCAGAGGGTCGGGGAGCAACCCCTCGGATGGCTACACCTTC; cdr3_aa: CASRGSGSNPSDGYTF
j_call: TRBJ1-2; d_call: TRBD1; clone_size: -; v_call: TRBV7-9; cdr3_nt: TGTTCCAGCAGCTCAACAGGGGGCGGCTACACCTTC; cdr3_aa: CSSSSTGGGYTF
j_call: TRBJ2-7; d_call: TRBD1; clone_size: -; v_call: TRBV7-2; cdr3_nt: TGTGCCAGCAGCTTAGCCCCGGGACAGACCTACGAGCAGTACTTC; cdr3_aa: CASSLAPGQTYEQYF
j_call: TRBJ1-2; d_call: TRBD1; clone_size: -; v_call: TRBV11-1; cdr3_nt: TGTGCCAGCAGCTCTATCTACGGGACAGACAATGGCTACACCTTC; cdr3_aa: CASSSIYGTDNGYTF
j_call: TRBJ2-1; d_call: TRBD2; clone_size: -; v_call: TRBV5-1; cdr3_nt: TGCGCCAGCAGCCCGACTAGCGGGAGGGACAATGAGCAGTTCTTC; cdr3_aa: CASSPTSGRDNEQFF
j_call: TRBJ2-7; d_call: TRBD2; clone_size: few; v_call: TRBV27; cdr3_nt: TGTGCCAGCAGCAGGACTAGCGGGTACTACGAGCAGTACTTC; cdr3_aa: CASSRTSGYYEQYF
j_call: TRBJ1-2; d_call: -; clone_size: -; v_call: TRBV6-5; cdr3_nt: TGTGCCACGCGGGGGGCTGGGGATGGCTACACCTTC; cdr3_aa: CATRGAGDGYTF
j_call: TRBJ2-1; d_call: TRBD2; clone_size: -; v_call: TRBV7-3; cdr3_nt: TGTGCCAGCAGCTTAACGTCGGGCCTAGCGGGCGAGCAGTTCTTC; cdr3_aa: CASSLTSGLAGEQFF
j_call: TRBJ2-4; d_call: TRBD2; clone_size: -; v_call: TRBV10-1; cdr3_nt: TGCGCCAGCAGTGCGCTAGCGGGGGAAAACATTCAGTACTTC; cdr3_aa: CASSALAGENIQYF
j_call: TRBJ2-7; d_call: TRBD2; clone_size: -; v_call: TRBV27; cdr3_nt: TGTGCCAGCAAGGCTAGCGGGGGTCCCTACGAGCAGTACTTC; cdr3_aa: CASKASGGPYEQYF
j_call: TRBJ1-5; d_call: -; clone_size: -; v_call: TRBV5-6; cdr3_nt: TGTGCCAGCAGCCAAGTCTATAGCAATCAGCCCCAGCATTTT; cdr3_aa: CASSQVYSNQPQHF
j_call: TRBJ1-1; d_call: -; clone_size: -; v_call: TRBV7-9; cdr3_nt: TGTTCCAGCAGCTTAGAACTGATGAACACTGAAGCTTTCTTT; cdr3_aa: CSSSLELMNTEAFF
j_call: TRBJ2-3; d_call: TRBD2; clone_size: -; v_call: TRBV19; cdr3_nt: TGTGCCAGTAGCTCTAGCGGGAGTACGAGCACAGATACGCAGTATTTT; cdr3_aa: CASSSSGSTSTDTQYF
j_call: TRBJ1-5; d_call: -; clone_size: -; v_call: TRBV2; cdr3_nt: TGTGCCAGCAGGGAACAGAATAGAGGACACAATCAGCCCCAGCATTTT; cdr3_aa: CASREQNRGHNQPQHF
j_call: TRBJ2-5; d_call: TRBD2; clone_size: -; v_call: TRBV7-2; cdr3_nt: TGTGCCAGCAGCGAACGACTAGCGGGAGGGCCGTACCAAGAGACCCAGTACTTC; cdr3_aa: CASSERLAGGPYQETQYF
j_call: TRBJ2-7; d_call: -; clone_size: -; v_call: TRBV6-6; cdr3_nt: TGTGCCAGCACGGGGGAGACCTACGAGCAGTACTTC; cdr3_aa: CASTGETYEQYF
j_call: TRBJ1-1; d_call: -; clone_size: -; v_call: TRBV5-5; cdr3_nt: TGTGCCAGCAGCTTTGTTTCGGTGAACACTGAAGCTTTCTTT; cdr3_aa: CASSFVSVNTEAFF
j_call: TRBJ2-3; d_call: TRBD1; clone_size: -; v_call: TRBV4-3; cdr3_nt: TGCGCCAGCAGCCCGACAGGGGTTTACACAGATACGCAGTATTTT; cdr3_aa: CASSPTGVYTDTQYF
j_call: TRBJ2-1; d_call: -; clone_size: -; v_call: TRBV6-1; cdr3_nt: TGTGCCAGCAGTGAAAAAGGGCGGGTTTGGGGTGTTCAGTTCTTC; cdr3_aa: CASSEKGRVWGVQFF
j_call: TRBJ2-2; d_call: TRBD2; clone_size: -; v_call: TRBV2; cdr3_nt: TGTGCCAGCAGTGAATTGACTAGCGCCTTAACCGGGGAGCTGTTTTTT; cdr3_aa: CASSELTSALTGELFF
j_call: TRBJ2-1; d_call: TRBD2; clone_size: -; v_call: TRBV19; cdr3_nt: TGTGCCAGTAGTAGCCCCACTCACCGGGGAGGGTTTTACAATGAGCAGTTCTTC; cdr3_aa: CASSSPTHRGGFYNEQFF
j_call: TRBJ1-5; d_call: TRBD1; clone_size: -; v_call: TRBV29-1; cdr3_nt: TGCAGCGTCGCGGGACAGAGCAATCAGCCCCAGCATTTT; cdr3_aa: CSVAGQSNQPQHF
j_call: TRBJ1-1; d_call: -; clone_size: once; v_call: TRBV2; cdr3_nt: TGTGCCAGCAGCGACGACAGGGAAGCTTTCTTT; cdr3_aa: CASSDDREAFF
j_call: TRBJ1-5; d_call: -; clone_size: few; v_call: TRBV7-3; cdr3_nt: TGTGCCAGCAGCTTAACCCCCGGGCAGCCCCAGCATTTT; cdr3_aa: CASSLTPGQPQHF
j_call: TRBJ1-1; d_call: -; clone_size: once; v_call: TRBV6-5; cdr3_nt: TGTGCCAGCAGCTACACCGGGAACATGAACACTGAAGCTTTCTTT; cdr3_aa: CASSYTGNMNTEAFF
j_call: TRBJ2-7; d_call: TRBD1; clone_size: -; v_call: TRBV29-1; cdr3_nt: TGCAGCGTTGAAGGGCCACTACACGACAGGGGGCCCAGCGGGTTTGGGTACGAGCAGTACTTC; cdr3_aa: CSVEGPLHDRGPSGFGYEQYF
j_call: TRBJ2-3; d_call: TRBD2; clone_size: -; v_call: TRBV4-3; cdr3_nt: TGCGCCAGCAGCCAAGGGACAATAGCGGGAGGGGCAGATACGCAGTATTTT; cdr3_aa: CASSQGTIAGGADTQYF
j_call: TRBJ1-1; d_call: -; clone_size: -; v_call: TRBV4-1; cdr3_nt: TGCGCCAGCAGCCAATTCCCCGGGGCTGAAGCTTTCTTT; cdr3_aa: CASSQFPGAEAFF
j_call: TRBJ1-4; d_call: -; clone_size: -; v_call: TRBV5-4; cdr3_nt: TGTGCCAGCAGCATCCGGGGGGCGATGAGAGAAAAACTGTTTTTT; cdr3_aa: CASSIRGAMREKLFF
j_call: TRBJ2-1; d_call: -; clone_size: -; v_call: TRBV7-9; cdr3_nt: TGTGCCAGCAGTTTTTTTGGAGGGCCCAGGAATGAGCAGTTCTTC; cdr3_aa: CASSFFGGPRNEQFF